Following are 32 T cell receptor beta chains from one sample sequenced in a study of blood T cell repertoires in COVID-19. Clones were sequenced by immunoSEQ multiplex PCR, and TCRdb holds only the in-frame ones, with some missing. The repertoire includes fewer than 200,000 clones, more than 70% of them detected once, and around 3.6% sits in the top ten. The specimen sequenced was PBMCs or T cells enriched from blood (not recorded which). All receptors derive from a woman between 45 and 60 years old in a cohort exposed to, infected with or recovered from COVID-19 (not recorded which).

CDR3 in DNA: TGTGCCAGCAGACAGGGAATTGGGAGAAACACCATATATTTT. Translation gives CASRQGIGRNTIYF. The V gene is TRBV27, the J gene TRBJ1-3; TRBD1 is a possible D gene (6 bases). Germline V gene sequence: CDR1 MNHEY, CDR2 SMNVEV (reference sequence). V shed 6 bases and J shed 5 bases, with 14 bases lying between them. The CDR3 has 14 amino acids.

This CDR3 reads CASQGGISYNEQFF. CDR3 bases: TGTGCCAGCCAGGGAGGGATCTCCTACAATGAGCAGTTCTTC. This chain connects TRBV2 to TRBJ2-1; 7 bases are a match to TRBD2. V was pared by 8 bases and J by 0 bases, with 4 bases of the junction left unmatched. The CDR3 loop spans 14 amino acids. CDR1 is SNHLY and CDR2 is FYNNEI in the germline V gene.

The chain is built from TRBV13 and TRBJ1-5, with TRBD1 identical over 9 bases. The CDR3 contains 16 residues. The trim removed 3 bases at V and 4 bases at J, leaving 7 bases unmatched. Germline values: CDR1 PRHDT, CDR2 FYEKMQ (reference sequence). The CDR3 DNA sequence: TGTGCCAGCAGCTTCCTTGGACAGGGGTGGAATCAGCCCCAGCATTTT. This gives the protein CASSFLGQGWNQPQHF. Full variable domain (outside the CDR3, taken from reference TRBV13 and TRBJ1-5): AAGVIQSPRHLIKEKRETATLKCYPIPRHDTVYWYQQGPGQDPQFLISFYEKMQSDKGSIPDRFSAQQFSDYHSELNMSSLELGDSALYFCASSFLGQGWNQPQHFGDGTRLSIL.

The rearrangement joins TRBV6-6 to TRBJ2-3; 8 bases fit TRBD2. The junction had 3 bases not matched to a gene; V was cut back by 2 bases and J by 5 bases. Germline-derived CDR1 and CDR2 are MNHNY and SVGAGI (reference sequence). The CDR3 has 14 residues. The CDR3 coding sequence is TGTGCCAGCAGTTACCAACTAGCGGTAGATACGCAGTATTTT. Amino acid sequence: CASSYQLAVDTQYF.

The J gene is TRBJ1-4, the V gene TRBV5-1; possibly TRBD1 for D (6 bases). CDR1 is SGHRS, CDR2 YFSETQ, per germline. This CDR3 region has 14 residues. Trimming took off 3 bases at V and 4 bases at J, with 10 bases between the two ends. The chain's CDR3 is CASSWGQVNEKLFF. The CDR3 bases are TGCGCCAGCAGCTGGGGGCAGGTTAATGAAAAACTGTTTTTT.

This clone was picked up a small number of times. The V gene is TRBV13, the J gene TRBJ2-7; 10 nucleotides line up with TRBD1. V shed 6 bases and J 2 bases; nucleotides not matched to a gene: 7. CDR3 length: 15 amino acids. Germline loops: CDR1 PRHDT, CDR2 FYEKMQ (reference sequence). The CDR3 reads CASRGTGTGAYEQYF. DNA of the CDR3: TGTGCCAGCAGGGGGACCGGGACAGGGGCCTACGAGCAGTACTTC.

The V and J genes are TRBV9 and TRBJ2-5; tentatively, D is TRBD1 (5 bases). The V end was cut by 0 bases, the J end by 5 bases, with 8 bases between. The CDR3 contains 13 residues. CDR1 is SGDLS and CDR2 is YYNGEE in the germline V gene. CDR3 sequence: CASSVGSGETQYF. CDR3 DNA: TGTGCCAGCAGCGTAGGGTCAGGGGAGACCCAGTACTTC. The full variable domain, with the rest looked up from reference TRBV9 and TRBJ2-5, is DSGVTQTPKHLITATGQRVTLRCSPRSGDLSVYWYQQSLDQGLQFLIQYYNGEERAKGNILERFSAQQFPDLHSELNLSSLELGDSALYFCASSVGSGETQYFGPGTRLLVL.

The J gene is TRBJ2-1, the V gene TRBV7-2, with 9 bases that match TRBD1. Trimming removed 5 bases from V and 7 bases from J; junction bases left unmatched: 12. The CDR3 extends over 16 amino acids. Germline loops: CDR1 SGHTA, CDR2 FQGNSA. CDR3 DNA: TGTGCCAGCAGCCCCCGGCAGGGGACAGGGTTGAATGAGCAGTTCTTC. This gives the protein CASSPRQGTGLNEQFF.

This chain uses TRBV6-2 or TRBV6-3 with TRBJ2-3; 7 bases match TRBD2. Germline V gene data show CDR1 as MNHEY and CDR2 as SVGEGT. After removal of 4 bases from V and 2 bases from J, the junction contained 12 bases not matched to a gene. CDR3 length: 17 amino acids. The CDR3 nucleotides are TGTGCCAGCAGTTTTAGTAACGCGGGGGACTACACAGATACGCAGTATTTT. Translating gives CASSFSNAGDYTDTQYF.

This clone came up a few times. The V gene is TRBV9, the J gene TRBJ2-7; 8 bases map to TRBD2. V gave up 6 bases and J gave up 5 bases; unmatched junction bases: 13. Germline CDR1 reads SGDLS; CDR2 reads YYNGEE. The CDR3 runs to 15 residues. CDR3 loop: CASNLYGRAGNEQYF. For the CDR3, the DNA is TGTGCCAGCAACTTATACGGGAGGGCCGGGAACGAGCAGTACTTC. Looking up the rest from reference TRBV9 and TRBJ2-7 gives the full variable domain: DSGVTQTPKHLITATGQRVTLRCSPRSGDLSVYWYQQSLDQGLQFLIQYYNGEERAKGNILERFSAQQFPDLHSELNLSSLELGDSALYFCASNLYGRAGNEQYFGPGTRLTVT.

This clone came up a few times. J is TRBJ2-2 and V is TRBV5-4, with D perhaps matching TRBD2 (5 bases). The germline V gene encodes CDR1 SGHNT and CDR2 YYREEE (reference sequence). There are 16 residues in the CDR3. V lost 4 bases and J 3 bases, leaving 16 bases between the germline ends. CDR3 sequence reads: CASSPGRRMDTGELFF. The CDR3 coding sequence is TGTGCCAGCAGCCCGGGGAGAAGGATGGACACCGGGGAGCTGTTTTTT.

This clone was counted a few times. The chain recombines TRBV12-3 or TRBV12-4 with TRBJ1-1; D ambiguous. Deletions cut 5 bases from V and 4 bases from J, with 11 bases between. The CDR3 is 13 amino acids. The CDR3 nucleotides are TGTGCCAGCAGTCTCTGGCAATCCACTGAAGCTTTCTTT. Translated, it gives CASSLWQSTEAFF.

This chain connects TRBV10-1 to TRBJ2-1; 16 bases fit TRBD2. Losses at the gene ends were 0 bases for V and 4 bases for J; bases not matched to a gene: 6. This CDR3 region has 19 residues. The germline gives CDR1 WNHNN, CDR2 SYGVQD (reference sequence). In DNA, the CDR3 is TGCGCCAGCAGTGAGTCGGGGACTAGCGGGAGGGGAGCATACAATGAGCAGTTCTTC. Translating gives CASSESGTSGRGAYNEQFF.

The chain recombines TRBV6-2 or TRBV6-3 with TRBJ1-5; D gene uncertain. Per germline, CDR1 MNHEY and CDR2 SVGEGT. V lost 0 bases to trimming and J lost 7 bases, with 16 bases between them. The CDR3 totals 16 residues. CDR3 sequence reads: CASSYSRGNSGQPQHF. The CDR3 DNA is TGTGCCAGCAGTTACTCAAGAGGGAATAGTGGGCAGCCCCAGCATTTT.

V usage is TRBV27 and J usage is TRBJ2-1; D is uncertain. The germline CDR1 and CDR2 sequences are MNHEY and SMNVEV (reference sequence). Trimming removed 2 bases from V and 6 bases from J, with 8 bases in between. This CDR3 contains 13 residues. The CDR3 coding sequence is TGTGCCAGCAGTTTAGGTGGCCCCAATGAGCAGTTCTTC. Protein: CASSLGGPNEQFF.

The chain combines TRBV5-1 with TRBJ2-5, with TRBD2 identical over 7 bases. The CDR3 contains 12 residues. Per germline, CDR1 SGHRS and CDR2 YFSETQ. J gave up 5 bases and V 7 bases, and 5 bases lay outside the gene matches. CDR3 nucleotide sequence: TGCGCCAGCTCCGGACTAGACGAGACCCAGTACTTC. This gives the protein CASSGLDETQYF.

The chain joins TRBV2 to TRBJ1-2, with a possible D match to TRBD1 (6 bases). The germline CDR1 and CDR2 sequences are SNHLY and FYNNEI. The CDR3 spans 13 residues. The V and J ends lost 4 bases and 11 bases respectively, with 17 bases between them. In DNA form, the CDR3 reads TGTGCCAGCAGTGTAGTGACAGGCCAAACTTACACCTTC. It specifies CASSVVTGQTYTF.

V is TRBV7-6 and J is TRBJ2-2; the match to TRBD1 covers 9 bases. V was clipped by 8 bases and J by 3 bases; unmatched bases: 4. Per the germline V gene, CDR1 is SGHVS and CDR2 is FNYEAQ. This CDR3 is built from 14 residues. This CDR3 is CASWDREDTGELFF. The CDR3 region has the DNA TGTGCCAGCTGGGACAGGGAGGACACCGGGGAGCTGTTTTTT.

CDR3 DNA: TGTGCCACCAGCAACCAGGGGGGCGGAAACACCATATATTTT. Protein: CATSNQGGGNTIYF. V gene TRBV15 combines with J gene TRBJ1-3; 7 bases agree with TRBD1. Per the germline V gene, CDR1 is LNHNV and CDR2 is YYDKDF (reference sequence). V lost 4 bases, J lost 4 bases, and 4 bases stayed unmatched. This CDR3 contains 14 residues.

The chain employs TRBV18 and TRBJ1-1; 12 bases fit TRBD1. CDR1 is KGHSH and CDR2 is LQKENI in the germline V gene. J gave up 6 bases and V 1 base, and 6 bases lay outside the gene matches. CDR3 length equals 16 residues. The CDR3 bases are TGTGCCAGCTCACCACAGGGGACAGGGGGCGCGGCTGAAGCTTTCTTT. It is translated as CASSPQGTGGAAEAFF.

The chain joins TRBV2 to TRBJ1-3; 8 positions match TRBD1. The CDR3 has 16 amino acids. V lost 8 bases and J lost 2; bases outside the gene matches: 11. CDR1 is SNHLY and CDR2 is FYNNEI in the germline V gene. CDR3 in amino acids: CASASGGRLAGNTIYF. The CDR3 bases are TGTGCCAGCGCCTCAGGGGGCAGGCTTGCTGGAAACACCATATATTTT.

This chain uses TRBV7-9 with TRBJ1-3; 7 positions match TRBD1. The germline gives CDR1 SEHNR, CDR2 FQNEAQ (reference sequence). This CDR3 has 15 amino acids. The V and J ends lost 3 bases and 3 bases, in that order; junction bases with no gene match: 5. In DNA, the CDR3 is TGTGCCAGCAGCTTGGGTCAGGGGGTTGGAAACACCATATATTTT. As protein: CASSLGQGVGNTIYF.

V gene TRBV5-1 combines with J gene TRBJ2-3, with TRBD1 matching 8 bases. The germline gives CDR1 SGHRS, CDR2 YFSETQ. This CDR3 is 15 amino acids long. The trim removed 4 bases at V and 0 bases at J, leaving 4 bases unmatched. For the CDR3, the DNA is TGCGCCAGCAGCGTCGACAGGGGAAGCACAGATACGCAGTATTTT. Its protein is CASSVDRGSTDTQYF.

The sample holds many counts of this clone. The chain couples TRBV24-1 to TRBJ2-1, with 10 bases fitting TRBD2. With 3 bases clipped from V and 5 bases from J, the junction kept 3 bases outside the gene matches. CDR3 length equals 15 residues. Germline V gene data show CDR1 as KGHDR and CDR2 as SFDVKD. The CDR3 is CATSDPSGSHNEQFF. CDR3 DNA sequence: TGTGCCACCAGTGATCCTAGCGGGAGTCACAATGAGCAGTTCTTC.

V usage is TRBV27 and J usage is TRBJ1-1; D unclear. Per the germline V gene, CDR1 is MNHEY and CDR2 is SMNVEV (reference sequence). The CDR3 spans 13 residues. With 6 bases removed from V and 6 bases from J, the gap between germline ends came to 14 bases. CDR3 nucleotide sequence: TGTGCCAGCAGACCAAATCAGGTGGCTGAAGCTTTCTTT. This translates into CASRPNQVAEAFF.

This chain uses TRBV27 with TRBJ2-7, with D maybe TRBD1 (5 bases). Trimming pared 4 bases from V and 7 bases from J, leaving 14 bases between. Germline loops: CDR1 MNHEY, CDR2 SMNVEV (reference sequence). The CDR3 totals 13 residues. CDR3 protein: CASSSWSQGEQYF. CDR3 bases: TGTGCCAGCAGTTCCTGGTCTCAGGGAGAGCAGTACTTC.

This chain joins TRBV9 and TRBJ2-1; 9 bases line up with TRBD2. The CDR3 is 15 amino acids. The V gene's germline CDR1 is SGDLS and CDR2 YYNGEE. J gave up 5 bases and V 0 bases, and 3 bases lay outside the gene matches. CDR3 sequence reads: CASSVETSGHNEQFF. CDR3 sequence (DNA): TGTGCCAGCAGCGTAGAGACTAGCGGCCACAATGAGCAGTTCTTC.

The rearrangement uses TRBV7-8 and TRBJ2-7; 9 bases line up with TRBD2. The ends lost 3 bases at V and 6 bases at J; junction bases unmatched: 6. CDR1 is SGHVS and CDR2 is FQNEAQ in the germline V gene. There are 14 residues in the CDR3. In DNA, the CDR3 is TGTGCCAGCAGCTTGAGACTAGCGGAGTCCGAGCAGTACTTC. Translated, it gives CASSLRLAESEQYF.

This clone was detected only once. The CDR3 coding sequence is TGTGCCAGCAGCCCTATCGCGGGGGATGAAGCTTTCTTT. This translates into CASSPIAGDEAFF. This chain joins TRBV3-1 (or the pseudogene TRBV3-2) and TRBJ1-1, with D possibly matching TRBD1 (5 bases). The V end was cut by 4 bases, the J end by 7 bases, with 13 bases between. Germline CDR1 and CDR2: LGHDT and YNNKEL (reference sequence). CDR3 size: 13 residues.

The CDR3 is CASSQGGVEETQYF. The CDR3 region has the DNA TGTGCCAGCAGCCAAGGGGGGGTAGAAGAGACCCAGTACTTC. The V and J genes are TRBV3-1 (or the pseudogene TRBV3-2) and TRBJ2-5; D might be TRBD2 (6 bases). This CDR3 is 14 amino acids long. V lost 1 base, J lost 3 bases, and 9 bases lay in between. The V gene's germline CDR1 is LGHDT and CDR2 YNNKEL (reference sequence).

V is TRBV7-9 and J is TRBJ2-5; maybe TRBD1 (5 bases). Trimming shortened V by 3 bases and J by 1 base, and 12 bases separated the two germline ends. The CDR3 is 15 residues long. The germline CDR1 and CDR2 sequences are SEHNR and FQNEAQ (reference sequence). The CDR3 is CASSFLTDGQETQYF. For the CDR3, the DNA is TGTGCCAGCAGCTTCCTGACAGACGGCCAAGAGACCCAGTACTTC.

The chain links TRBV4-1 to TRBJ2-1; D remains unclear. The CDR3 consists of 16 residues. Germline assignment: CDR1 MGHRA and CDR2 YSYEKL. V lost 1 base and J lost 0, with 10 bases in between. The CDR3: CASSQVDGPSYNEQFF. CDR3 in DNA: TGCGCCAGCAGCCAAGTTGATGGGCCCTCCTACAATGAGCAGTTCTTC.